These T cell receptor beta chains were read from a single sample in a study of blood T cells in healthy people across ages. Via MiXCR, TCRdb re-called the 5' RACE reads, giving one row per CDR3 protein. The sample lists around 1,600,000 distinct CDR3 sequences; approximately 42% were seen once. The sequencing sample was made of blood. The receptor set was obtained from a woman aged 18 to 35 in good health. The CDR3 runs from the conserved cysteine through the conserved F or W. The D gene is left open where the match is weak. Clone size, where shown, is once, few, many, or a class for clones that have expanded.

few	TRBD1	TRBV3-1	TRBJ1-2	14	CASSQDRGDRKYTF	TGTGCCAGCAGCCAAGATAGGGGGGACAGGAAATACACCTTC
NA	NA	TRBV11-2	TRBJ2-7	12	CASSLVRSEQYF	TGTGCCAGCAGCTTAGTCAGGAGCGAGCAGTACTTC
NA	NA	TRBV25-1	TRBJ2-1	11	CASHLGNEQFF	TGTGCCAGCCATCTCGGGAATGAGCAGTTCTTC
NA	TRBD1	TRBV6-2/TRBV6-3	TRBJ2-1	15	CASSPLGQQYNEQFF	TGTGCCAGCAGTCCCTTGGGACAGCAATACAATGAGCAGTTCTTC
NA	NA	TRBV10-3	TRBJ2-5	13	CAISGGDGETQYF	TGTGCCATCAGTGGAGGGGACGGGGAGACCCAGTACTTC
NA	NA	TRBV29-1	TRBJ2-1	12	CSVEYGYNEQFF	TGCAGCGTTGAATATGGCTACAATGAGCAGTTCTTC
NA	NA	TRBV12-3/TRBV12-4	TRBJ1-2	16	CASSPSDRMVLYGYTF	TGTGCCAGCAGTCCATCGGACCGGATGGTGCTCTATGGCTACACCTTC
NA	TRBD2	TRBV10-3	TRBJ2-1	14	CAISEPGTSNEQFF	TGTGCCATCAGTGAGCCTGGGACTAGCAATGAGCAGTTCTTC
NA	TRBD2	TRBV6-2/TRBV6-3	TRBJ2-4	13	CASSDIVGLALYF	TGTGCCAGCAGTGACATCGTCGGACTAGCGTTGTACTTC
few	TRBD2	TRBV20-1	TRBJ2-3	16	CSARKRTSGSKDTQYF	TGCAGTGCTCGGAAAAGGACTAGCGGGAGTAAAGATACGCAGTATTTT
few	NA	TRBV27	TRBJ1-6	17	CASSLEPPGTANSPLHF	TGTGCCAGCAGTTTAGAACCTCCCGGGACGGCCAATTCACCCCTCCACTTT
few	NA	TRBV12-3/TRBV12-4	TRBJ2-5	14	CASSFEGVRETQYF	TGTGCCAGCAGTTTCGAGGGGGTCCGCGAGACCCAGTACTTC
NA	NA	TRBV12-3/TRBV12-4	TRBJ2-7	14	CASSFTGSTYEQYF	TGTGCCAGCAGTTTTACAGGGTCAACCTACGAGCAGTACTTC
few	TRBD1	TRBV20-1	TRBJ2-3	14	CSARGRQGVDTQYF	TGCAGTGCTAGAGGGAGACAGGGAGTGGATACGCAGTATTTT
few	NA	TRBV12-3/TRBV12-4	TRBJ2-5	15	CASSPGQGQQETQYF	TGTGCCAGCAGCCCTGGGCAGGGACAACAAGAGACCCAGTACTTC
NA	NA	TRBV12-3/TRBV12-4	TRBJ1-2	13	CASSRREADGYTF	TGTGCCAGCAGTCGCCGGGAGGCGGATGGCTACACCTTC
once	TRBD1	TRBV5-1	TRBJ2-3	14	CASDQDRATDTQYF	TGCGCCAGCGATCAGGACAGGGCCACAGATACGCAGTATTTT
NA	NA	TRBV12-3/TRBV12-4	TRBJ2-7	15	CASSPGSGRFYEQYF	TGTGCCAGCAGCCCTGGTTCGGGACGGTTCTACGAGCAGTACTTC
NA	NA	TRBV21-1	TRBJ2-7	15	CASSKARDGSYEQYF	TGTGCCAGCAGCAAAGCTCGGGACGGCTCCTACGAGCAGTACTTC
NA	NA	TRBV20-1	TRBJ2-1	15	CSARGRRLSYNEQFF	TGCAGTGCTAGGGGGCGGCGCCTCTCCTACAATGAGCAGTTCTTC
NA	TRBD2	TRBV4-2	TRBJ2-1	16	CASSLAGTSAYKEQFF	TGTGCCAGCAGCCTAGCCGGGACTAGCGCGTACAAGGAGCAGTTCTTC
few	NA	TRBV7-2	TRBJ1-2	13	CASSRRQEDGYTF	TGTGCCAGCAGCCGGCGACAGGAGGATGGCTACACCTTC
NA	TRBD1	TRBV4-3	TRBJ1-4	15	CASSQQTGRGEKLFF	TGCGCCAGCAGCCAGCAGACAGGGAGGGGGGAAAAACTGTTTTTT
few	NA	TRBV20-1	TRBJ2-7	13	CSASNRGPYEQYF	TGCAGTGCTAGTAACCGGGGTCCCTACGAGCAGTACTTC
NA	NA	TRBV4-3	TRBJ2-3	16	CASSPGTLGNTDTQYF	TGCGCCAGCAGCCCCGGGACTCTCGGGAACACAGATACGCAGTATTTT
NA	NA	TRBV6-5	TRBJ2-7	14	CASSYSEFLDEQYF	TGTGCCAGCAGTTACTCGGAGTTTTTGGACGAGCAGTACTTC
few	NA	TRBV6-2/TRBV6-3	TRBJ2-5	12	CASSYSANEQYF	TGTGCCAGCAGTTACTCGGCCAATGAGCAGTACTTC
few	NA	TRBV3-1	TRBJ1-4	18	CASSQERIDSTTNEKLFF	TGTGCCAGCAGCCAAGAACGAATAGACAGCACAACTAATGAAAAACTGTTTTTT
few	NA	TRBV20-1	TRBJ1-5	14	CSAMEGYSNQPRHF	TGCAGTGCCATGGAGGGATATAGCAATCAGCCCCGGCATTTT
NA	NA	TRBV6-1	TRBJ2-3	15	CASSEPPLGTDTQYF	TGTGCCAGCAGTGAACCCCCGCTAGGCACAGATACGCAGTATTTT
NA	TRBD2	TRBV20-1	TRBJ2-7	12	CSARGREVEQYF	TGCAGTGCTCGTGGCCGGGAGGTCGAGCAGTACTTC
NA	TRBD2	TRBV6-2/TRBV6-3	TRBJ2-7	14	CASRNSGGAYEQYF	TGTGCCAGCAGAAATAGCGGGGGGGCCTACGAGCAGTACTTC
NA	TRBD1	TRBV5-1	TRBJ2-7	15	CASSTDGTGSYEQYF	TGCGCCAGCAGCACCGATGGGACAGGGTCCTACGAGCAGTACTTC
NA	NA	TRBV6-5	TRBJ2-3	16	CASSYSSELKPDTQYF	TGTGCCAGCAGTTACTCCTCGGAGTTGAAACCAGATACGCAGTATTTT
NA	NA	TRBV7-8	TRBJ2-7	15	CASSFLQGSSYEQYF	TGTGCCAGCAGCTTCTTGCAGGGGAGCTCCTACGAGCAGTACTTC
many	TRBD1	TRBV6-5	TRBJ1-2	12	CASSYRDRGYTF	TGTGCCAGCAGTTACAGGGACAGGGGCTACACCTTC
NA	TRBD1	TRBV20-1	TRBJ2-7	13	CSALRDRRYEQYF	TGCAGTGCTCTCCGGGACAGACGATACGAGCAGTACTTC
NA	TRBD2	TRBV11-2	TRBJ2-4	18	CASRTTGTSGRAKNIQYF	TGTGCCAGCAGGACGACCGGGACTAGCGGGAGAGCTAAAAACATTCAGTACTTC
NA	TRBD2	TRBV4-3	TRBJ2-1	15	CASSQWTSGRIEQFF	TGCGCCAGCAGCCAGTGGACTAGCGGGAGGATTGAGCAGTTCTTC
few	TRBD2	TRBV20-1	TRBJ2-5	13	CSAKRTSYNEQYF	TGCAGTGCCAAAAGGACTAGTTACAATGAGCAGTACTTC
NA	NA	TRBV21-1	TRBJ2-4	18	CASRGQGALDLANNIQYF	TGTGCCAGCAGGGGACAGGGGGCCCTAGACCTAGCCAACAACATTCAGTACTTC
many	NA	TRBV7-9	TRBJ1-2	11	CASSSDGGYTF	TGTGCCAGCAGCTCCGATGGGGGCTACACCTTC
NA	NA	TRBV9	TRBJ2-1	14	CASSPSTQYNEQFF	TGTGCCAGCAGCCCATCCACGCAGTACAATGAGCAGTTCTTC
NA	NA	TRBV25-1	TRBJ1-1	17	CASSDCRVERVNTEAFF	TGTGCCAGCAGTGACTGCAGGGTGGAAAGAGTGAACACTGAAGCTTTCTTT
NA	NA	TRBV6-2/TRBV6-3	TRBJ2-7	16	CASSYSPVILLNEQYF	TGTGCCAGCAGTTACTCACCGGTAATCCTCCTAAACGAGCAGTACTTC
NA	TRBD1	TRBV5-1	TRBJ2-7	13	CATSTGMDYEQYF	TGCGCCACTTCGACAGGGATGGACTACGAGCAGTACTTC
NA	TRBD1	TRBV27	TRBJ1-2	15	CASSMDRGANYGYTF	TGTGCCAGCAGTATGGACAGGGGAGCTAACTATGGCTACACCTTC
NA	TRBD2	TRBV4-3	TRBJ2-7	18	CAISQDLGLAGLLYEQYF	TGCGCCATCAGCCAAGACCTGGGACTAGCGGGCTTACTCTACGAGCAGTACTTC
few	NA	TRBV4-3	TRBJ1-2	14	CASSQDGPGLGYTF	TGCGCCAGCAGCCAAGATGGACCAGGACTCGGCTACACCTTC
NA	NA	TRBV6-5	TRBJ2-1	13	CASGKSSYNEQFF	TGTGCCAGCGGAAAAAGCTCCTACAATGAGCAGTTCTTC
NA	NA	TRBV4-3	TRBJ2-7	16	CASSQDHLPGGHEQYF	TGCGCCAGCAGCCAAGATCATCTTCCGGGGGGCCACGAGCAGTACTTC
few	TRBD1	TRBV5-1	TRBJ2-5	13	CASSRTDRETQYF	TGCGCCAGCAGCCGGACGGACAGGGAGACCCAGTACTTC
few	NA	TRBV28	TRBJ2-7	13	CATHRTLSYEQYF	TGTGCCACCCACCGAACTCTCTCCTACGAGCAGTACTTC
NA	NA	TRBV6-6	TRBJ1-1	13	CASRSALGTEAFF	TGTGCCAGCAGGTCTGCCTTGGGCACTGAAGCTTTCTTT
NA	NA	TRBV7-2	TRBJ2-1	14	CASSPSGAFYEQFF	TGTGCCAGCAGCCCGAGTGGAGCGTTTTATGAGCAGTTCTTC